Shown below are 11 T cell receptor beta chains from a single sample sequenced in a study of identical twins. TCRdb ran MiXCR on the 5' RACE reads and lists one entry per CDR3 protein. Of 550,000 to 800,000 distinct CDR3 sequences in the sample, roughly 7.2% were seen once. These data were also reused for a study on yellow fever vaccine responses in identical twins.

The sequencing sample was made of PBMCs. These TCRs come from a woman younger than 35 in good health.

In its sample, this clonotype was seen many times. The V call is TRBV3-1, the J call TRBJ2-5; 8 nucleotides line up with TRBD2. Germline CDR1 is LGHDT and CDR2 is YNNKEL (reference sequence). This CDR3 has 13 residues. With 2 bases clipped from V and 5 bases from J, the junction kept 1 base outside the gene matches. CDR3 nucleotide sequence: TGTGCCAGCAGCCAAAGACTAGCGGAGACCCAGTACTTC. This encodes CASSQRLAETQYF.

The CDR3 loop reads CASSSPDRPYNEQFF. CDR3 DNA: TGTGCCAGCAGCTCGCCCGACAGGCCCTACAATGAGCAGTTCTTC. The genes are TRBV5-6 and TRBJ2-1; D may be TRBD1 (6 bases). V was trimmed by 3 bases and J by 2 bases, leaving 12 bases between them. CDR3 size: 15 residues. CDR1 is SGHDT, CDR2 YYEEEE, per germline.

This clonotype was detected a few times. The CDR3 region is CASSPRRGRTAGNTIYF. CDR3 sequence (DNA): TGTGCCAGCTCACCAAGACGTGGCAGGACGGCTGGAAACACCATATATTTT. V usage is TRBV18 and J usage is TRBJ1-3; D remains unclear. The germline V gene has CDR1 KGHSH and CDR2 LQKENI. The V end was cut by 2 bases, the J end by 2 bases, with 16 bases between. This CDR3 is built from 17 residues.

This clonotype has only a few counts. The chain couples TRBV10-3 to TRBJ1-6; 8 bases are a match to TRBD1. Germline CDR1 and CDR2: ENHRY and SYGVKD. Losses at the gene ends were 10 bases for V and 7 bases for J; bases not matched to a gene: 9. There are 14 residues in the CDR3. The CDR3 protein is CATNSGQENSPLHF. In DNA, the CDR3 is TGTGCCACAAATTCGGGACAGGAGAATTCACCCCTCCACTTT.

This clonotype was seen repeatedly, ten times or more. The chain uses TRBV7-2 and TRBJ2-7; no definite D call. This CDR3 comprises 15 residues. Germline V gives CDR1 SGHTA, CDR2 FQGNSA. The V gene lost 1 base and the J gene lost 1 base, with 11 bases spanning the gap. The DNA for the CDR3 is TGTGCCAGCAGCTTAGACGGACGGATGTCCTACGAGCAGTACGTC. Protein sequence: CASSLDGRMSYEQYV.

This rearrangement joins TRBV27 to TRBJ2-5; D is undetermined. The germline gives CDR1 MNHEY, CDR2 SMNVEV (reference sequence). The CDR3 contains 15 residues. V was clipped by 5 bases and J by 2 bases, with 15 bases between them. CDR3 sequence (DNA): TGTGCCAGCAGTCCCCCCCCCGCACGACAAGAGACCCAGTACTTC. It translates to CASSPPPARQETQYF.

This clonotype was seen repeatedly, ten times or more. The chain combines TRBV7-8 with TRBJ1-5, with D possibly matching TRBD1 (5 bases). From germline, CDR1 is SGHVS and CDR2 FQNEAQ. V was trimmed by 5 bases and J by 5 bases, leaving 19 bases between them. This CDR3 is 16 amino acids long. CDR3 sequence (DNA): TGTGCCAGCAGCCGAACGTCGCTTGGAGGGGATCAGCCCCAGCATTTT. Encoded protein: CASSRTSLGGDQPQHF.

In this sample, this clonotype turned up many times. At one end, the junction sequence differs from germline, possibly due to a read error. The rearrangement links TRBV6-5 to TRBJ2-3, with D unclear. CDR3 size: 16 residues. The V gene's germline CDR1 is MNHEY and CDR2 SVGAGI. In DNA form, the CDR3 reads TGTGCCAGCAGTTACTCAATTCACCCAAGCACGGATACGCAGTATTTT. Encoded protein: CASSYSIHPSTDTQYF.

The chain uses TRBV15 and TRBJ2-3; 11 bases fit TRBD2. Germline lookup yields CDR1 LNHNV and CDR2 YYDKDF (reference sequence). The V segment lost 2 bases and the J segment 0 bases; nucleotides outside the gene matches: 13. CDR3 length equals 20 residues. The CDR3 coding sequence is TGTGCCACCAGCAGATCCATAACCGGGACTAGCGGCTTTAGCACAGATACGCAGTATTTT. It translates to CATSRSITGTSGFSTDTQYF.

In its sample, this clonotype was seen a few times. The V call is TRBV10-3, the J call TRBJ2-1; maybe TRBD2 (5 bases). Trimming took 4 bases from V and 6 from J, leaving 13 bases between them. The CDR3 totals 14 residues. Germline CDR1 ENHRY, CDR2 SYGVKD. Written as DNA, the CDR3 is TGTGCCATCAGTGCTAGCCCCGATGGCAATGAGCAGTTCTTC. It specifies CAISASPDGNEQFF.

The chain employs TRBV15 and TRBJ2-5; D uncertain. V shed 2 bases and J shed 2 bases, with 9 bases lying between them. Germline-derived CDR1 and CDR2 are LNHNV and YYDKDF (reference sequence). The CDR3 has 14 residues. The CDR3 loop reads CATSRRTDQETQYF. CDR3 in DNA: TGTGCCACCAGCAGACGAACAGATCAAGAGACCCAGTACTTC.